This TCR beta chain was captured in a study of OX40 agonist ivuxolimab in advanced cancers. About the investigation overall: The costimulatory receptor OX40 (CD134) was targeted by ivuxolimab, a fully human IgG2 agonistic monoclonal antibody. Intravenous ivuxolimab was administered to patients every 2 weeks at six dose levels: 0.01, 0.1, 0.3, 1.5, 3 and 10 mg/kg. Among the approximately 50 dose-escalation patients, around 19 had hepatocellular carcinoma, 15 melanoma, 9 renal cell carcinoma and 9 head and neck cancer. The dose-escalation cohort was roughly 80% male with a mean age of around 64 years, ranging from about 23 to 85. Prior anti-PD-1, anti-PD-L1 or anti-CTLA-4 therapy was permitted, and 40% to 50% of dose-escalation patients had received checkpoint inhibitors. Partial responses occurred in three dose-escalation patients, of whom one had hepatocellular carcinoma and two had cutaneous melanoma. The purpose of peripheral TCRbeta sequencing was to test whether ivuxolimab changed TCR sequence diversity and led to clonal T-cell expansion. The paper covers the monotherapy dose-escalation part of the phase I ivuxolimab trial, which included N of about 50 patients.

The paper as a whole reports these results and caveats: At doses of 0.1 to 3.0 mg/kg, clonal expansion of both CD4+ and CD8+ blood T cells was observed from baseline to week 6. In partial responders in the 0.1-3.0 mg/kg groups, normalized peripheral clonal expansion was found to be among the lowest, especially among CD8+ T cells. Antigen specificity was not determined for the clonally expanded peripheral T cells. Low levels of normalized T-cell clonal expansion were also shown by some nonresponding patients. After ivuxolimab, CD8+ T cells had more expanded clones than CD4+ T cells on average.

Note on this clone: Its binding antigen is unknown. Base-call qualities are not available, and no considerably larger clone is one nucleotide away.

Genomic DNA was isolated from the sorted cells so that the TCRbeta CDR3 region could be sequenced. TCRbeta CDR3 regions were sequenced using the immunoSEQ Assay. TCRdb limited this immuneACCESS table to in-frame rearrangements with V and J called. A share of clones is missing; checked studies link under half to unresolved V genes, and the rest is unexplained. Recorded for this sample are over 55,000 clones; 70% to 85% of them occurred a single time. The ten biggest clones cover approximately 1.5% of the sample. The trial excluded patients who had a history of autoimmune disease or who were on systemic immunosuppression. Peripheral blood for TCR sequencing was drawn from every dose cohort at baseline, at cycle 4 day 1 and at cycle 7 day 1. Samples were obtained from an open-label, multicenter, first-in-human phase I dose-escalation trial of ivuxolimab. Adults with locally advanced or metastatic melanoma, renal cell, hepatocellular, or head and neck squamous cell carcinoma were enrolled in the trial. Before TCR sequencing, CD4+ T cells and CD8+ T cells from peripheral blood were sorted into separate populations.

The sequencing used CD4+ or CD8+ T cells sorted from blood, collected in a trial of the OX40 agonist ivuxolimab. This sequence was found in an adult with an advanced solid tumor such as melanoma, head and neck, liver or kidney cancer.

The CDR3 region has the sequence CASSLETRDRVEAFF. The DNA sequence is TGTGCCAGCAGCTTAGAAACCCGGGACAGGGTTGAAGCTTTCTTT. The chain couples TRBV7-2 to TRBJ1-1, and 9 bases in between align with TRBD1. The cysteine opens and the phenylalanine closes a CDR3 of 15 amino acids. Of all the DNA, just the CDR3 is kept, 45 bases in frame from base 1. CDR1 SGHTA and CDR2 FQGNSA were looked up in the germline V gene. Here V drops 1 base and J drops 7 bases, and the junction holds 7 bases not matched to any gene.